This TCR beta chain was captured in a study of identical twins. TCRdb reprocessed the 5' RACE reads via MiXCR and lists one record per CDR3 protein. The table includes some 1,700,000 distinct CDR3 sequences, 25% to 35% detected once. This clonotype turned up a few times. The CDR3 loop spans 17 amino acids. Trimming removed 4 bases from V and 2 bases from J, with 18 bases in between. Germline loops: CDR1 MGHRA, CDR2 YSYEKL. This clonotype originated in a newborn girl in good health. Sequencing was carried out using cord blood. The genes are TRBV4-1 and TRBJ2-1, with a weak D call TRBD1 (6 bases). CDR3 sequence reads: CASSPYGTSKAYNEQFF. DNA for the CDR3: TGCGCCAGCAGCCCATACGGGACATCTAAAGCCTACAATGAGCAGTTCTTC.